One and the same sample provided the 30 T cell receptor beta chains below, sequenced in a study of STAT3 mutations in large granular lymphocyte leukemia. Libraries were prepared by immunoSEQ multiplex PCR; TCRdb keeps only in-frame clonotypes and omits some of them. The sample lists several thousand clones, about 92% seen once, with about 66% in the top ten. Whole-study results and caveats: In T-cell large granular lymphocyte leukemia, about half of patients showed multiple immunodominant subclonotypes.

For these TCRs, the target antigens are not known. Sequenced material: peripheral blood mononuclear cells. These receptor sequences come from a man aged 55 to 70 with T-cell large granular lymphocyte leukemia. Some clones in this sample may be carry-over from other donors' samples.

The gene calls are TRBV28 and TRBJ2-5; D remains unclear. The V gene lost 5 bases and the J gene lost 5 bases, with 12 bases spanning the gap. CDR3 size: 13 residues. Germline values: CDR1 MDHEN, CDR2 SYDVKM. In DNA form, the CDR3 reads TGTGCCAGCAGTCTCCAAATTGTGGAGACCCAGTACTTC. It codes for CASSLQIVETQYF.

The chain couples TRBV10-3 to TRBJ2-7; possibly TRBD2 for D (5 bases). Trimming pared 2 bases from V and 2 bases from J, leaving 7 bases between. CDR1 ENHRY and CDR2 SYGVKD come from the germline V gene. CDR3 length: 13 residues. This CDR3 is CAISERLPYEQYF. Here the CDR3 DNA reads TGTGCCATCAGTGAGAGACTACCCTACGAGCAGTACTTC.

DNA for the CDR3: TGTGCCAGCAGCCCTAGCGCGGGGACGGACAGCTCCTACAATGAGCAGTTCTTC. Protein sequence: CASSPSAGTDSSYNEQFF. This sequence joins TRBV7-3 and TRBJ2-1; D is perhaps TRBD1 or TRBD2 (6 bases each). The CDR3 extends over 18 amino acids. Deletions cut 5 bases from V and 0 bases from J, with 20 bases between. The germline V gene encodes CDR1 SGHTA and CDR2 FQGTGA.

V usage is TRBV2 and J usage is TRBJ1-1; D gene ambiguous. Trimming took 5 bases from V and 0 from J, leaving 10 bases between them. Germline V gene sequence: CDR1 SNHLY, CDR2 FYNNEI. The CDR3 has 14 residues. CDR3 residues: CASSTSLVNTEAFF. CDR3 coding DNA: TGTGCCAGCAGTACAAGTTTGGTGAACACTGAAGCTTTCTTT. Combining the CDR3 with reference TRBV2 and TRBJ1-1 gives the whole variable domain EPEVTQTPSHQVTQMGQEVILRCVPISNHLYFYWYRQILGQKVEFLVSFYNNEISEKSEIFDDQFSVERPDGSNFTLKIRSTKLEDSAMYFCASSTSLVNTEAFFGQGTRLTVV.

This clone has only a few counts. The rearrangement joins TRBV5-1 to TRBJ2-1; D tentatively fits TRBD1 or TRBD2 (6 bases each). V was trimmed by 4 bases and J by 2 bases, leaving 13 bases between them. This CDR3 has 15 residues. The germline V gene encodes CDR1 SGHRS and CDR2 YFSETQ. The CDR3 loop reads CASSRGGGTYNEQFF. The CDR3 coding sequence is TGCGCCAGCAGCCGAGGGGGAGGAACCTACAATGAGCAGTTCTTC. Full variable domain (missing parts from reference TRBV5-1 and TRBJ2-1): KAGVTQTPRYLIKTRGQQVTLSCSPISGHRSVSWYQQTPGQGLQFLFEYFSETQRNKGNFPGRFSGRQFSNSRSEMNVSTLELGDSALYLCASSRGGGTYNEQFFGPGTRLTVL.

The V call is TRBV29-1, the J call TRBJ2-1; TRBD2 agrees at 11 bases. CDR3 length: 14 residues. The trim removed 4 bases at V and 6 bases at J, leaving 5 bases unmatched. Germline V lookup: CDR1 SQVTM, CDR2 ANQGSEA. CDR3 amino acids: CSVALAGVFNEQFF. CDR3 coding DNA: TGCAGCGTTGCACTAGCGGGAGTATTCAATGAGCAGTTCTTC.

This clone has more than one count but fewer than ten. CDR3 residues: CASSDMQGIDGYTF. The CDR3 DNA is TGTGCCAGCAGCGACATGCAGGGAATCGATGGCTACACCTTC. The chain combines TRBV7-9 with TRBJ1-2, with D tentatively TRBD1 (5 bases). Trimming shortened V by 5 bases and J by 6 bases, and 16 bases separated the two germline ends. The CDR3 consists of 14 residues. Germline CDR1 reads SEHNR; CDR2 reads FQNEAQ (reference sequence).

V gene TRBV7-2 combines with J gene TRBJ2-5, with D unclear. This CDR3 region has 12 residues. V shed 3 bases and J shed 4 bases, with 6 bases lying between them. The germline CDR1 and CDR2 sequences are SGHTA and FQGNSA. The CDR3 DNA follows: TGTGCCAGCAGCTTCGACGGAGAGACCCAGTACTTC. The encoded protein is CASSFDGETQYF.

The chain joins TRBV7-8 to TRBJ2-7; perhaps TRBD2 as D (5 bases). This CDR3 has 15 amino acids. Trimming shortened V by 5 bases and J by 3 bases, and 17 bases separated the two germline ends. Germline lookup yields CDR1 SGHVS and CDR2 FQNEAQ. Here the CDR3 reads CASSARREAGYEQYF. The DNA of the CDR3 is TGTGCCAGCAGCGCGCGAAGAGAGGCGGGCTACGAGCAGTACTTC.

The gene calls are TRBV6-5 and TRBJ2-1, with a possible D match to TRBD2 (6 bases). V lost 5 bases to trimming and J lost 3 bases, with 8 bases between them. Germline CDR1 reads MNHEY; CDR2 reads SVGAGI. This CDR3 is built from 13 residues. The CDR3 sequence: CASSPTSYNEQFF. CDR3 in DNA: TGTGCCAGCAGTCCGACTAGCTACAATGAGCAGTTCTTC.

The genes are TRBV9 and TRBJ2-5; TRBD1 agrees at 9 bases. The junction had 8 bases not matched to a gene; V was cut back by 3 bases and J by 5 bases. Germline V gene lookup returns CDR1 SGDLS and CDR2 YYNGEE. The CDR3 totals 15 residues. CDR3 DNA sequence: TGTGCCAGCAGCGCCCTACAGGGGGCCGGGGAGACCCAGTACTTC. Translation: CASSALQGAGETQYF.

V usage is TRBV5-8 and J usage is TRBJ2-7, with no clear D. V lost 1 base and J 3 bases, leaving 8 bases between the germline ends. The CDR3 is 13 residues long. In germline, CDR1 is SGHTS, CDR2 YDEGEE. In DNA form, the CDR3 reads TGTGCCAGCAGCTTGAGGTATTTCTACGAGCAGTACTTC. This encodes CASSLRYFYEQYF.

V and J are TRBV25-1 and TRBJ2-7; the D gene could be TRBD1 or TRBD2 (5 bases each). Trimming pared 8 bases from V and 6 bases from J, leaving 11 bases between. Germline CDR1 is MGHDK and CDR2 is SYGVNS. This CDR3 region has 11 residues. The CDR3: CASGTVAEQYF. The CDR3 DNA is TGTGCCAGCGGGACCGTGGCCGAGCAGTACTTC.

This clone was detected only a few times. In DNA, the CDR3 is TGTGCTAGTGGTTTGCATAATTCACCCCTCCACTTT. This encodes CASGLHNSPLHF. The chain has TRBV12-5 and TRBJ1-6; D unresolved. The ends were cut back, 2 bases at V and 5 bases at J, with 1 base in the middle. Germline V gives CDR1 LGHNT, CDR2 FRNRAP. This CDR3 spans 12 amino acids.

The rearrangement links TRBV5-1 to TRBJ2-5; perhaps D is TRBD1 or TRBD2 (6 bases each). The CDR3 runs to 14 residues. CDR1 and CDR2 (germline): SGHRS, YFSETQ. Trimming shortened V by 4 bases and J by 5 bases, and 15 bases separated the two germline ends. CDR3 nucleotides: TGCGCCAGCAGCACACCGGGGGCGGAGGAGACCCAGTACTTC. Its translation: CASSTPGAEETQYF.

This clone showed up just a few times. The rearrangement joins TRBV2 to TRBJ2-1; possibly TRBD2 for D (5 bases). The CDR3 is 14 amino acids. Trimming took off 8 bases at V and 3 bases at J, with 14 bases between the two ends. Germline CDR1 is SNHLY and CDR2 is FYNNEI. The CDR3 DNA is TGTGCCAGCCGGCTCAGGACTGGCTACAATGAGCAGTTCTTC. This sequence encodes CASRLRTGYNEQFF.

The chain recombines TRBV15 with TRBJ2-7; tentative D call: TRBD2 (6 bases). Trimming took off 3 bases at V and 3 bases at J, with 12 bases between the two ends. The length of the CDR3 is 14 residues. From germline, CDR1 is LNHNV and CDR2 YYDKDF (reference sequence). Here the CDR3 reads CATSRGGPLYEQYF. DNA of the CDR3: TGTGCCACCAGCAGGGGGGGACCCCTCTACGAGCAGTACTTC.

The chain carries TRBV11-2 and TRBJ2-5; TRBD1 might be the D (6 bases). V was shortened by 0 bases and J by 5 bases, with 16 bases between the two germline ends. The CDR3 runs 16 residues. Germline V gene lookup returns CDR1 SGHAT and CDR2 FQNNGV. The CDR3 nucleotides read TGTGCCAGCAGCTTAGATTGGGTCGGCCAGGGGGAGACCCAGTACTTC. Its protein product is CASSLDWVGQGETQYF.

The chain couples TRBV27 to TRBJ1-3; D is unresolved. V was trimmed by 3 bases and J by 4 bases, leaving 13 bases between them. CDR3 size: 15 residues. Germline V gene sequence: CDR1 MNHEY, CDR2 SMNVEV (reference sequence). CDR3 amino acids: CASSLSPNLGNTIYF. The CDR3 nucleotides are TGTGCCAGCAGTTTGAGCCCAAACCTAGGAAACACCATATATTTT.

The chain links TRBV7-9 to TRBJ2-3; no reliable D call. Germline V lookup: CDR1 SEHNR, CDR2 FQNEAQ (reference sequence). The germline V and J ends were trimmed by 5 bases and 6 bases, with 15 bases remaining between them. CDR3 length: 14 residues. The CDR3 is CASSQTSSTDTQYF. For the CDR3, the DNA is TGTGCCAGCAGCCAGACGAGCTCCACTGATACGCAGTATTTT. Based on the CDR3 plus reference TRBV7-9 and TRBJ2-3, the full variable domain is DTGVSQNPRHKITKRGQNVTFRCDPISEHNRLYWYRQTLGQGPEFLTYFQNEAQLEKSRLLSDRFSAERPKGSFSTLEIQRTEQGDSAMYLCASSQTSSTDTQYFGPGTRLTVL.

The rearrangement links TRBV6-1 to TRBJ2-5, with 10 bases matching TRBD2. Germline CDR1 and CDR2: MNHNS and SASEGT. This CDR3 spans 16 amino acids. The V segment lost 4 bases and the J segment 7 bases; nucleotides outside the gene matches: 12. The CDR3 sequence is CASSVVTGTSVGTQYF. CDR3 coding DNA: TGTGCCAGCAGTGTCGTTACCGGGACTAGCGTGGGGACCCAGTACTTC.

This clone was detected a few times. The chain is built from TRBV7-2 and TRBJ1-2, with D unclear. V lost 4 bases, J lost 5 bases, and 11 bases lay in between. CDR1 SGHTA and CDR2 FQGNSA come from the germline V gene. The CDR3 extends over 13 amino acids. For the CDR3, the DNA is TGTGCCAGCAGCTCCGGACGGAGATATGGCTACACCTTC. This gives the protein CASSSGRRYGYTF.

The V call is TRBV13, the J call TRBJ1-1, with a possible D match to TRBD1 (6 bases). The CDR3 covers 15 residues. The germline V and J ends were trimmed by 5 bases and 6 bases, with 19 bases remaining between them. Germline V lookup: CDR1 PRHDT, CDR2 FYEKMQ (reference sequence). The CDR3 DNA reads as TGTGCCAGCAGCGGAGAGGGGGGGAGAAGGGCTGAAGCTTTCTTT. Protein sequence: CASSGEGGRRAEAFF. Looking up the rest from reference TRBV13 and TRBJ1-1 gives the full variable domain: AAGVIQSPRHLIKEKRETATLKCYPIPRHDTVYWYQQGPGQDPQFLISFYEKMQSDKGSIPDRFSAQQFSDYHSELNMSSLELGDSALYFCASSGEGGRRAEAFFGQGTRLTVV.

This sequence joins TRBV4-1 and TRBJ1-3; D is perhaps TRBD1 (6 bases). V lost 4 bases and J 0 bases, leaving 13 bases between the germline ends. The CDR3 consists of 16 residues. The germline V gene has CDR1 MGHRA and CDR2 YSYEKL. The CDR3 reads CASSPAGENSGNTIYF. In nucleotides, the CDR3 is TGCGCCAGCAGCCCTGCAGGGGAGAACTCTGGAAACACCATATATTTT.

The J gene is TRBJ2-7, the V gene TRBV5-4; TRBD2 matches 13 bases. CDR3 length: 17 amino acids. CDR1 and CDR2 (germline): SGHNT, YYREEE (reference sequence). Trimming cost V 4 bases and J 3 bases; bases outside gene matches: 10. The CDR3 DNA reads TGTGCCAGCAGCAATTCCATCAGGACTAGCGGGAGCTACGAGCAGTACTTC. Its protein product is CASSNSIRTSGSYEQYF.

V usage is TRBV7-8 and J usage is TRBJ2-7; the match to TRBD1 covers 8 bases. The V gene end was trimmed by 5 bases and the J gene end by 2 bases; junction bases not matched to a gene: 5. This CDR3 spans 14 amino acids. Per the germline V gene, CDR1 is SGHVS and CDR2 is FQNEAQ. The CDR3 DNA sequence: TGTGCCAGCAGCAGACAGGGGAGCCCCTACGAGCAGTACTTC. Encoded protein: CASSRQGSPYEQYF.

This chain links TRBV5-1 with TRBJ2-1; 10 bases fit TRBD2. Germline CDR1 and CDR2: SGHRS and YFSETQ. V lost 0 bases, J lost 8 bases, and 17 bases stayed unmatched. CDR3 length: 19 amino acids. CDR3 nucleotides: TGCGCCAGCAGCTTGGCAGCGGGAGGGGTCAGTCTTTCCGTGGATGAGCAGTTCTTC. Its translation is CASSLAAGGVSLSVDEQFF.

The V and J genes are TRBV5-1 and TRBJ2-3; weak D call: TRBD1 (6 bases). In germline, CDR1 is SGHRS, CDR2 YFSETQ. The CDR3 length is 15 residues. V lost 0 bases, J lost 5 bases, and 13 bases lay in between. The CDR3 spells CASSLGTAFGDTQYF. In nucleotides, the CDR3 is TGCGCCAGCAGCTTGGGGACAGCCTTTGGAGATACGCAGTATTTT.

This clone was seen only once. The rearrangement uses TRBV10-2 and TRBJ2-3; TRBD2 agrees at 10 bases. From germline, CDR1 is WSHSY and CDR2 SAAADI. The length of the CDR3 is 15 residues. With 4 bases clipped from V and 5 bases from J, the junction kept 6 bases outside the gene matches. CDR3 sequence: CASSGALAGVDTQYF. The CDR3 DNA is TGCGCCAGCAGTGGGGCGCTAGCGGGAGTAGATACGCAGTATTTT.

The rearrangement links TRBV6-5 to TRBJ1-5; TRBD1 agrees at 10 bases. Germline CDR1 and CDR2: MNHEY and SVGAGI. The CDR3 covers 15 residues. The ends lost 6 bases at V and 7 bases at J; junction bases unmatched: 9. For the CDR3, the DNA is TGTGCCAGCAGCCCGACAGGGGGCGAACGACAGCCCCAGCATTTT. It yields the protein CASSPTGGERQPQHF.